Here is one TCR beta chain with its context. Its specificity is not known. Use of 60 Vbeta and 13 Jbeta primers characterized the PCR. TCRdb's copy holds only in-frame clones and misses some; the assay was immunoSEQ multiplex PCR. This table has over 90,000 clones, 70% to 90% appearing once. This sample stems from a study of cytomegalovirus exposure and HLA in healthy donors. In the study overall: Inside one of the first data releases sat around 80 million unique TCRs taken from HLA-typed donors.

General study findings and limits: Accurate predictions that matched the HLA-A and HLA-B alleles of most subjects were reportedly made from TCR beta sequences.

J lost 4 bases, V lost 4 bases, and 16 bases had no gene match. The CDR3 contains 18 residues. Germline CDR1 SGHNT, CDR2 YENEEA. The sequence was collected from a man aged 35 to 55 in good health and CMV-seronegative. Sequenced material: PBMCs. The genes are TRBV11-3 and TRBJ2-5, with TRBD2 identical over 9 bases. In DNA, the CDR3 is TGTGCCAGCAGCTCCCCGGGGCGGGGGGGCCCGCCGGGAGAGACCCAGTACTTC. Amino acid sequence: CASSSPGRGGPPGETQYF.